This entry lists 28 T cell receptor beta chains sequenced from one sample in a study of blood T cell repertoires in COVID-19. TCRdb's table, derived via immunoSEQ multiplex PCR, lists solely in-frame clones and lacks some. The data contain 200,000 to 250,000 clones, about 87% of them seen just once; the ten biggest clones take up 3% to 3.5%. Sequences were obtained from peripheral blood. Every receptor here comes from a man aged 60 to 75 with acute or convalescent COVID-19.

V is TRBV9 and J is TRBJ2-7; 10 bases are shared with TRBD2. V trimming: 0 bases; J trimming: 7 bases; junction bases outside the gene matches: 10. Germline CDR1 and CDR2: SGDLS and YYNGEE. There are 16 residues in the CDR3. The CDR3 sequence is CASSVGSSGGVREQYF. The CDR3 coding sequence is TGTGCCAGCAGCGTAGGGTCCAGCGGGGGGGTTCGGGAGCAGTACTTC.

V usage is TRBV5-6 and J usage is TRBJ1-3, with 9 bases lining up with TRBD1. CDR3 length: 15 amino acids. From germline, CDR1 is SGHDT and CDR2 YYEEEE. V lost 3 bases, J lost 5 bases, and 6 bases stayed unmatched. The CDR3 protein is CASSSDRGARNTIYF. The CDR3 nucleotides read TGTGCCAGCAGCTCTGACAGGGGGGCAAGAAACACCATATATTTT.

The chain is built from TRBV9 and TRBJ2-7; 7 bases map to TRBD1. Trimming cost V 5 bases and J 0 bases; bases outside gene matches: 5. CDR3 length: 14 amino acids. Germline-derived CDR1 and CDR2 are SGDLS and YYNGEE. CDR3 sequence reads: CASSFRDSSYEQYF. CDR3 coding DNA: TGTGCCAGCAGTTTCCGGGACAGCTCCTACGAGCAGTACTTC.

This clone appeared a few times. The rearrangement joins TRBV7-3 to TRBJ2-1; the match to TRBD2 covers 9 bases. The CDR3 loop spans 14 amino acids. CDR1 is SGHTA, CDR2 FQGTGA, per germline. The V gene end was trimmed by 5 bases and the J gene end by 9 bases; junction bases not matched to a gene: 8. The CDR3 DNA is TGTGCCAGCAGCCCTGGGGTAGCGGGGGTTGAGCAGTTCTTC. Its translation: CASSPGVAGVEQFF.

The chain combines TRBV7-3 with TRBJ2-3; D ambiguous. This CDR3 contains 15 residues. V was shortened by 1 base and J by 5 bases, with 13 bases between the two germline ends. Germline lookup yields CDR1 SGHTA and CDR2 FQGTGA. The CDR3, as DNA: TGTGCCAGCAGCTTAAATGTTGCCGGTTTAGATACGCAGTATTTT. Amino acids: CASSLNVAGLDTQYF.

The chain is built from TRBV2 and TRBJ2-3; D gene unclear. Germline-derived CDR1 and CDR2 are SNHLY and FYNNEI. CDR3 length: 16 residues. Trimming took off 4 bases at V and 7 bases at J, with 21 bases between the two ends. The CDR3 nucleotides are TGTGCCAGCAGTGCCGGCCTGGCGGAAGTGTGGAATACGCAGTATTTT. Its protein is CASSAGLAEVWNTQYF.

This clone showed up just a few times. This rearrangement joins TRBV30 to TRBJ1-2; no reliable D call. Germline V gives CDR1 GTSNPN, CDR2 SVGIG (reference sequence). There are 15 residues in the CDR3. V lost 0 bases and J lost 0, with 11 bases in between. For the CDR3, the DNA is TGTGCCTGGAGTGTAGGAACAGTTTCTAACTATGGCTACACCTTC. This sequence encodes CAWSVGTVSNYGYTF.

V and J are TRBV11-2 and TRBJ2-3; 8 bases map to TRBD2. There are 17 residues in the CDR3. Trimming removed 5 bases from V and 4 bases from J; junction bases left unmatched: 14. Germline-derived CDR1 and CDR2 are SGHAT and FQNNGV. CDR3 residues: CASSVIGRGGPSDTQYF. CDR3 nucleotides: TGTGCCAGCAGCGTAATAGGACGGGGGGGTCCCTCAGATACGCAGTATTTT.

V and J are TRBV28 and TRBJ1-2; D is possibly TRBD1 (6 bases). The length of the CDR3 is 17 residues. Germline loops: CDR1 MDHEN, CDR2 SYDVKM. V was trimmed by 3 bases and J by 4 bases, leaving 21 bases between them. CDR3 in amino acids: CASSFSSRGAGIYGYTF. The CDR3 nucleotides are TGTGCCAGCAGTTTTAGTTCACGGGGGGCGGGAATCTATGGCTACACCTTC.

The CDR3 here is CASISGQGWGWDTEAFF. The CDR3 region has the DNA TGTGCCAGTATATCGGGACAGGGATGGGGTTGGGACACTGAAGCTTTCTTT. The chain recombines TRBV19 with TRBJ1-1; 9 bases are a match to TRBD1. V shed 7 bases, J shed 3 bases, and the junction held 15 bases outside the gene matches. The CDR3 is 17 amino acids. Germline V gene sequence: CDR1 LNHDA, CDR2 SQIVND (reference sequence).

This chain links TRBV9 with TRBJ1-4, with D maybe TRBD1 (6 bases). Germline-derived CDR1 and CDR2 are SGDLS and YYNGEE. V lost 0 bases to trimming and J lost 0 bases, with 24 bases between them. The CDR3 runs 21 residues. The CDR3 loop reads CASSVGRGFGTSIATNEKLFF. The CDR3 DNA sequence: TGTGCCAGCAGCGTAGGTAGGGGGTTTGGGACCTCTATTGCAACTAATGAAAAACTGTTTTTT.

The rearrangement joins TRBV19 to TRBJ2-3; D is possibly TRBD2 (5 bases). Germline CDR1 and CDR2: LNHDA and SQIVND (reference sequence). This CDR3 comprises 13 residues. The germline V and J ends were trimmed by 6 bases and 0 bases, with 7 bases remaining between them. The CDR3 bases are TGTGCCAGTAGGGAGGTCAGCACAGATACGCAGTATTTT. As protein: CASREVSTDTQYF.

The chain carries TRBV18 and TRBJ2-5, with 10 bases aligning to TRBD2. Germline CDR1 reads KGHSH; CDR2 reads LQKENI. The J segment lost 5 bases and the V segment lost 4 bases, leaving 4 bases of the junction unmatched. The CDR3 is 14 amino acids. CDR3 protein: CASSQAGGQETQYF. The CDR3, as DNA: TGTGCCAGCTCACAAGCGGGGGGGCAGGAGACCCAGTACTTC.

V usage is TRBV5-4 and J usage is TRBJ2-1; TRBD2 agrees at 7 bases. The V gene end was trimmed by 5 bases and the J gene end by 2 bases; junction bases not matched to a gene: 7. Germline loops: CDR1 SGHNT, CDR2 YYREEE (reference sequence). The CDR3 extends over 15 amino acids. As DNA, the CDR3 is TGTGCCAGCAGGGAGGGAGGGGCTGCCTACAATGAGCAGTTCTTC. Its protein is CASREGGAAYNEQFF.

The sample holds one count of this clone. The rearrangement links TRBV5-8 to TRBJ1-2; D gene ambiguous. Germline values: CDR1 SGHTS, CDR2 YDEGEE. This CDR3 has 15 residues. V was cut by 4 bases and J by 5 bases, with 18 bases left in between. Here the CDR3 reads CASSPPGRDFYGYTF. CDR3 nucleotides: TGTGCCAGCAGCCCGCCCGGACGGGATTTTTATGGCTACACCTTC.

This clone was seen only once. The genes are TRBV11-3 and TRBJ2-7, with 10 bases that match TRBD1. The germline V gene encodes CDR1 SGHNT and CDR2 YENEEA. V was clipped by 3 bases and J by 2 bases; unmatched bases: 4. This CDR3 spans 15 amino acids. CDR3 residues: CASSLSGTGAYEQYF. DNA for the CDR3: TGTGCCAGCAGCTTGAGTGGGACAGGGGCCTACGAGCAGTACTTC.

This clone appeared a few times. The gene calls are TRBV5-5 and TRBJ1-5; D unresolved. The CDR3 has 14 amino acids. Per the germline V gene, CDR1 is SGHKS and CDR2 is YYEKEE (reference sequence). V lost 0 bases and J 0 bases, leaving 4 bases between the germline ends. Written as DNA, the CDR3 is TGTGCCAGCAGCTTGGTCCATAGCAATCAGCCCCAGCATTTT. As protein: CASSLVHSNQPQHF.

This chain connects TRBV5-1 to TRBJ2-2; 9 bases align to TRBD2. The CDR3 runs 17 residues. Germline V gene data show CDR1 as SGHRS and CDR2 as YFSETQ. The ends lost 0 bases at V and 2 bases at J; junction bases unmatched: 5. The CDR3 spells CASSLELTSGNTGELFF. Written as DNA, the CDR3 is TGCGCCAGCAGCTTGGAGTTGACTAGCGGTAACACCGGGGAGCTGTTTTTT.

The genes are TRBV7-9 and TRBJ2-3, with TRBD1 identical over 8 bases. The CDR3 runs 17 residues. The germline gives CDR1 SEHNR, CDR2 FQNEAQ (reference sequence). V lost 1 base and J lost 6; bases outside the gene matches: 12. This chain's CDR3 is CASSLGTGSLGGDTQYF. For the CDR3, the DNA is TGTGCCAGCAGCTTAGGGACAGGGTCCCTCGGTGGGGATACGCAGTATTTT. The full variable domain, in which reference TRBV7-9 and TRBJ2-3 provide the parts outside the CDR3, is DTGVSQNPRHKITKRGQNVTFRCDPISEHNRLYWYRQTLGQGPEFLTYFQNEAQLEKSRLLSDRFSAERPKGSFSTLEIQRTEQGDSAMYLCASSLGTGSLGGDTQYFGPGTRLTVL.

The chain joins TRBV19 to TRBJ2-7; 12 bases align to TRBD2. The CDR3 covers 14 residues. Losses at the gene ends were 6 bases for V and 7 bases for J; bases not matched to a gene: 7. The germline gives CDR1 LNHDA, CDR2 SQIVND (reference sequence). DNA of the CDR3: TGTGCCAGTAGCCGGACTAGCGGGGCGGGAGAGCAGTACTTC. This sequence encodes CASSRTSGAGEQYF.

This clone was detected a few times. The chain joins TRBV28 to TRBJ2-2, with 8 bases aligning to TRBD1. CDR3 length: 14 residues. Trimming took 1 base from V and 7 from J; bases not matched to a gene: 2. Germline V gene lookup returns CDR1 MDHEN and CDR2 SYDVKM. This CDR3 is CASSLSGGGGELFF. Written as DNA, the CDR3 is TGTGCCAGCAGTTTATCAGGGGGCGGCGGGGAGCTGTTTTTT.

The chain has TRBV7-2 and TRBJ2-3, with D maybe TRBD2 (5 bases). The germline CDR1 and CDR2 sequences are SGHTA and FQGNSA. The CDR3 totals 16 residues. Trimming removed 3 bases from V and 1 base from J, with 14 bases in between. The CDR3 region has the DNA TGTGCCAGCAGCTTGTTCTCTCGGCGGGGCACAGATACGCAGTATTTT. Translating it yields CASSLFSRRGTDTQYF. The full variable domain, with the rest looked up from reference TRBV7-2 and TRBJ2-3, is GAGVSQSPSNKVTEKGKDVELRCDPISGHTALYWYRQSLGQGLEFLIYFQGNSAPDKSGLPSDRFSAERTGGSVSTLTIQRTQQEDSAVYLCASSLFSRRGTDTQYFGPGTRLTVL.

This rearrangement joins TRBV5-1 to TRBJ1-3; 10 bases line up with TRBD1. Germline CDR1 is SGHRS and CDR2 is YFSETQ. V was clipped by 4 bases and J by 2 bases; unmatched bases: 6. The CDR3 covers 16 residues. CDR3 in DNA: TGCGCCAGCAGCCAGGACAGGGGGTATCCTGGAAACACCATATATTTT. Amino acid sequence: CASSQDRGYPGNTIYF.

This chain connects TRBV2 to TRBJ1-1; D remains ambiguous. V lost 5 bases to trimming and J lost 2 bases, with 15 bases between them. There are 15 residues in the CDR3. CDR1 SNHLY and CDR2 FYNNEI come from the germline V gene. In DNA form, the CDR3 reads TGTGCCAGCAGTACAGATCATACAGCAAACACTGAAGCTTTCTTT. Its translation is CASSTDHTANTEAFF. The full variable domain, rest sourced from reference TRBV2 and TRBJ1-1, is EPEVTQTPSHQVTQMGQEVILRCVPISNHLYFYWYRQILGQKVEFLVSFYNNEISEKSEIFDDQFSVERPDGSNFTLKIRSTKLEDSAMYFCASSTDHTANTEAFFGQGTRLTVV.

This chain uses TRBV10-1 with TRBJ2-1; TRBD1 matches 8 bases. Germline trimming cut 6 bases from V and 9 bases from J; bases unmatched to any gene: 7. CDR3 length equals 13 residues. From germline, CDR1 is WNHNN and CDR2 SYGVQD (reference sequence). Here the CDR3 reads CASRSAGGSEQFF. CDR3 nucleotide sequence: TGCGCCAGCAGGAGCGCAGGGGGCAGTGAGCAGTTCTTC.

The CDR3, as DNA: TGTGCCAGCAGGGGACAGGGCTCCTACTACGAGCAGTACTTC. It translates to CASRGQGSYYEQYF. This chain connects TRBV28 to TRBJ2-7, with 9 bases aligning to TRBD1. V shed 6 bases, J shed 3 bases, and the junction held 6 bases outside the gene matches. Germline V gene data show CDR1 as MDHEN and CDR2 as SYDVKM. CDR3 length: 14 residues.

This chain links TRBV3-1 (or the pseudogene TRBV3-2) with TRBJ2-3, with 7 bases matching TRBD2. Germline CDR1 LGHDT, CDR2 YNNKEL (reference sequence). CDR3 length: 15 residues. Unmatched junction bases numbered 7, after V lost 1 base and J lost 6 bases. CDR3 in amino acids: CASSQAGLPTDTQYF. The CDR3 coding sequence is TGTGCCAGCAGCCAAGCGGGACTACCCACCGATACGCAGTATTTT.

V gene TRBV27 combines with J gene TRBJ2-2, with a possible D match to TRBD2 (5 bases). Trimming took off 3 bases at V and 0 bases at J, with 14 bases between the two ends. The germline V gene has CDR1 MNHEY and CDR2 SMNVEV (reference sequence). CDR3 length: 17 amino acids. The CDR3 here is CASSFSGSLANTGELFF. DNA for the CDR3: TGTGCCAGCAGTTTTTCGGGGAGCCTCGCGAACACCGGGGAGCTGTTTTTT.